What follows are 31 T cell receptor beta chains derived from one specimen sequenced in a study of blood T cell repertoires in COVID-19 (TCRdb year 2020). Library generation was performed with the immunoSEQ multiplex PCR assay. This immuneACCESS table, as held by TCRdb, lists in-frame sequences with V and J called but not all clones. Of the missing ones, under half trace to an unresolved V gene in checked studies; the others have no known cause. This sample has approximately 63,000 clones in its table, and roughly 84% of those were observed once. Jointly, the top ten make up less than 6.5% of the sample. The specimen was peripheral blood. Receptor source: an elderly man in a cohort sampled during active COVID-19.

This chain uses TRBV5-1 with TRBJ2-1; TRBD2 matches 10 bases. This CDR3 is 16 amino acids long. Germline V gives CDR1 SGHRS, CDR2 YFSETQ. V trimming: 3 bases; J trimming: 4 bases; junction bases outside the gene matches: 7. In DNA form, the CDR3 reads TGCGCCAGCAGCTCCCCTAGCGGGGGTTGGTACAATGAGCAGTTCTTC. This encodes CASSSPSGGWYNEQFF.

This chain connects TRBV5-4 to TRBJ1-3, with D possibly matching TRBD1 (5 bases). Per the germline V gene, CDR1 is SGHNT and CDR2 is YYREEE (reference sequence). V gave up 1 base and J gave up 2 bases, with 7 bases separating them. This CDR3 spans 14 amino acids. CDR3 sequence (DNA): TGTGCCAGCAGCTTGACAGGCCCTGGAAACACCATATATTTT. This translates into CASSLTGPGNTIYF. Combining the CDR3 with reference TRBV5-4 and TRBJ1-3 gives the whole variable domain ETGVTQSPTHLIKTRGQQVTLRCSSQSGHNTVSWYQQALGQGPQFIFQYYREEENGRGNFPPRFSGLQFPNYSSELNVNALELDDSALYLCASSLTGPGNTIYFGEGSWLTVV.

CDR3 nucleotides: TGTGCCAGCAGCGTAGCTCTCGACTTCTTTTATGGCTACACCTTC. It translates to CASSVALDFFYGYTF. J is TRBJ1-2 and V is TRBV9; D uncertain. CDR3 length: 15 residues. Per the germline V gene, CDR1 is SGDLS and CDR2 is YYNGEE. With 0 bases removed from V and 5 bases from J, the gap between germline ends came to 14 bases.

The chain has TRBV5-1 and TRBJ2-7; 12 nucleotides line up with TRBD1. The CDR3 has 19 amino acids. The V gene end was trimmed by 3 bases and the J gene end by 1 base; junction bases not matched to a gene: 14. Germline lookup yields CDR1 SGHRS and CDR2 YFSETQ. CDR3 sequence reads: CASSYRDRGRGSVSYEQYF. The CDR3 coding sequence is TGCGCCAGCAGCTACCGGGACAGGGGGCGCGGGAGTGTTTCCTACGAGCAGTACTTC.

The chain links TRBV19 to TRBJ2-1, with 12 positions matching TRBD2. The J segment lost 5 bases and the V segment lost 4 bases, leaving 9 bases of the junction unmatched. Germline CDR1 and CDR2: LNHDA and SQIVND (reference sequence). This CDR3 has 17 residues. The CDR3 sequence: CASSNTSGRPRDNEQFF. CDR3 sequence (DNA): TGTGCCAGTAGTAACACTAGCGGGAGGCCTAGGGACAATGAGCAGTTCTTC.

This clone was observed once. The chain carries TRBV28 and TRBJ1-3; D gene unclear. Trimming shortened V by 3 bases and J by 1 base, and 4 bases separated the two germline ends. The CDR3 length is 13 residues. Germline-derived CDR1 and CDR2 are MDHEN and SYDVKM. The CDR3 loop is CASSFNSGNTIYF. The CDR3 DNA reads TGTGCCAGCAGTTTTAATTCTGGAAACACCATATATTTT.

This clone has just one count. The rearrangement joins TRBV9 to TRBJ1-4, with D unresolved. V was trimmed by 1 base and J by 7 bases, leaving 14 bases between them. Looked up from germline, CDR1 is SGDLS and CDR2 is YYNGEE. The CDR3 runs to 15 residues. DNA for the CDR3: TGTGCCAGCAGCGTACTAGGACGGGAGAGTGAAAAACTGTTTTTT. Its translation is CASSVLGRESEKLFF.

The rearrangement joins TRBV13 to TRBJ1-1; D remains ambiguous. Germline V gene lookup returns CDR1 PRHDT and CDR2 FYEKMQ (reference sequence). This CDR3 has 15 amino acids. The germline V and J ends were trimmed by 4 bases and 0 bases, with 12 bases remaining between them. The CDR3 spells CASSSGGRLNTEAFF. The CDR3 DNA reads as TGTGCCAGCAGCTCTGGAGGGAGGCTGAACACTGAAGCTTTCTTT.

This chain uses TRBV9 with TRBJ2-4; D gene uncertain. In germline, CDR1 is SGDLS, CDR2 YYNGEE. The length of the CDR3 is 15 residues. Trimming stripped 0 bases from V and 8 bases from J, with 15 bases between. The CDR3 is CASSVEAEVRYIQYF. The CDR3 DNA sequence: TGTGCCAGCAGCGTAGAAGCAGAGGTCCGATACATTCAGTACTTC.

This rearrangement joins TRBV6-5 to TRBJ1-2, with D hard to call. Germline V CDR1 and CDR2: MNHEY, SVGAGI. The V end was cut by 4 bases, the J end by 4 bases, with 10 bases between. The CDR3 is made up of 13 amino acids. In DNA, the CDR3 is TGTGCCAGCAGTTCCTTCGGCGGCTATGGCTACACCTTC. The encoded protein is CASSSFGGYGYTF.

This clone was counted a few times. V gene TRBV4-1 combines with J gene TRBJ2-7; 10 nucleotides match TRBD2. The CDR3 has 17 residues. Germline V gene data show CDR1 as MGHRA and CDR2 as YSYEKL. After removal of 1 base from V and 4 bases from J, the junction contained 10 bases not matched to a gene. The CDR3 here is CASSQGTSGGDRYEQYF. The DNA of the CDR3 is TGCGCCAGCAGCCAAGGGACTAGCGGAGGAGATAGGTACGAGCAGTACTTC.

This clone has a handful of counts. V gene TRBV5-8 combines with J gene TRBJ2-1; 11 positions agree with TRBD2. J was trimmed by 8 bases and V by 2 bases; bases with no gene match: 9. CDR1 SGHTS and CDR2 YDEGEE come from the germline V gene. The CDR3 has 16 residues. CDR3 loop: CASSFELAGDPDEQFF. As DNA, the CDR3 is TGTGCCAGCAGCTTTGAACTAGCGGGAGACCCGGATGAGCAGTTCTTC.

This chain connects TRBV10-2 to TRBJ2-1; 9 bases line up with TRBD2. The trim removed 2 bases at V and 6 bases at J, leaving 2 bases unmatched. There are 14 residues in the CDR3. CDR1 is WSHSY, CDR2 SAAADI, per germline. The CDR3 DNA is TGCGCCAGCAGTGAGACTAGCGGGTCCAATGAGCAGTTCTTC. It codes for CASSETSGSNEQFF.

V gene TRBV5-1 combines with J gene TRBJ1-2; TRBD1 matches at 7 bases. CDR1 SGHRS and CDR2 YFSETQ come from the germline V gene. The ends lost 4 bases at V and 3 bases at J; junction bases unmatched: 3. This CDR3 has 13 amino acids. The CDR3 is CASSLDRDYGYTF. CDR3 sequence (DNA): TGCGCCAGCAGCCTCGACAGGGACTATGGCTACACCTTC. Looking up the rest from reference TRBV5-1 and TRBJ1-2 gives the full variable domain: KAGVTQTPRYLIKTRGQQVTLSCSPISGHRSVSWYQQTPGQGLQFLFEYFSETQRNKGNFPGRFSGRQFSNSRSEMNVSTLELGDSALYLCASSLDRDYGYTFGSGTRLTVV.

This sequence joins TRBV4-3 and TRBJ1-2, with a weak D call TRBD1 (6 bases). The V end lost 0 bases, the J end lost 3 bases, and 14 bases lay between the germline ends. The germline gives CDR1 LGHNA, CDR2 YSLEER. The CDR3 covers 16 residues. The DNA for the CDR3 is TGCGCCAGCAGCCAAGATTCGCAGGGGAGTTACTATGGCTACACCTTC. Translated, it gives CASSQDSQGSYYGYTF.

This rearrangement joins TRBV5-1 to TRBJ2-3; perhaps TRBD2 as D (5 bases). This CDR3 is built from 15 residues. The V gene lost 0 bases and the J gene lost 0 bases, with 8 bases spanning the gap. Germline V CDR1 and CDR2: SGHRS, YFSETQ. In nucleotides, the CDR3 is TGCGCCAGCAGCTTGGAAGGCGGGAGCACAGATACGCAGTATTTT. This translates into CASSLEGGSTDTQYF. Looking up the rest from reference TRBV5-1 and TRBJ2-3 gives the full variable domain: KAGVTQTPRYLIKTRGQQVTLSCSPISGHRSVSWYQQTPGQGLQFLFEYFSETQRNKGNFPGRFSGRQFSNSRSEMNVSTLELGDSALYLCASSLEGGSTDTQYFGPGTRLTVL.

CDR3: CASSIDVASGYTGELFF. The CDR3 DNA is TGTGCCAGTAGTATAGATGTCGCTAGCGGATACACCGGGGAGCTGTTTTTT. V gene TRBV19 combines with J gene TRBJ2-2; 7 bases are shared with TRBD2. J lost 3 bases, V lost 0 bases, and 7 bases had no gene match. Germline CDR1 reads LNHDA; CDR2 reads SQIVND (reference sequence). The CDR3 is 17 residues long.

CDR3 bases: TGTGCCTGGGGGGGCAGTTCCCCTCCGGGAGGCCCACAGCAGTTCTTC. It specifies CAWGGSSPPGGPQQFF. The chain combines TRBV30 with TRBJ2-1; possibly TRBD2 for D (7 bases). CDR1 is GTSNPN and CDR2 is SVGIG in the germline V gene (reference sequence). V was trimmed by 5 bases and J by 11 bases, leaving 28 bases between them. The CDR3 is 16 amino acids.

This chain links TRBV19 with TRBJ1-1; 11 bases agree with TRBD1. CDR3 length equals 16 residues. V was pared by 2 bases and J by 4 bases, with 6 bases of the junction left unmatched. In germline, CDR1 is LNHDA, CDR2 SQIVND (reference sequence). The CDR3 sequence: CASSIMDRGPGTEAFF. CDR3 DNA: TGTGCCAGTAGTATAATGGACAGGGGGCCGGGCACTGAAGCTTTCTTT.

The chain joins TRBV5-4 to TRBJ1-6; D unresolved. This CDR3 is built from 12 residues. V lost 0 bases and J lost 14, with 9 bases in between. The germline V gene encodes CDR1 SGHNT and CDR2 YYREEE (reference sequence). This CDR3 reads CASSLDEGALHF. The CDR3 DNA reads as TGTGCCAGCAGCTTGGATGAGGGAGCCCTCCACTTT.

This clone was found a few times. V and J are TRBV20-1 and TRBJ1-1; a possible D gene is TRBD1 (5 bases). Trimming cost V 3 bases and J 9 bases, with 11 bases left between them. CDR1 is DFQATT and CDR2 is SNEGSKA in the germline V gene (reference sequence). The length of the CDR3 is 11 residues. CDR3 in amino acids: CSASWQGKAFF. The CDR3 nucleotides read TGCAGTGCTAGTTGGCAGGGAAAAGCTTTCTTT.

The rearrangement links TRBV6-2 or TRBV6-3 to TRBJ2-5; D gene ambiguous. This CDR3 has 12 amino acids. Trimming stripped 3 bases from V and 5 bases from J, with 7 bases between. CDR1 is MNHEY, CDR2 SVGEGT, per germline. The CDR3 DNA reads as TGTGCCAGCAGTTATCTATGGGAGACCCAGTACTTC. This gives the protein CASSYLWETQYF.

The sample holds a few counts of this clone. V and J are TRBV18 and TRBJ1-2; maybe TRBD1 (6 bases). The CDR3 contains 13 residues. V shed 4 bases and J shed 2 bases, with 8 bases lying between them. Germline CDR1 is KGHSH and CDR2 is LQKENI. This chain's CDR3 is CASSRTANYGYTF. CDR3 bases: TGTGCCAGCTCACGGACAGCGAACTATGGCTACACCTTC.

The J gene is TRBJ2-1, the V gene TRBV6-5; tentatively, D is TRBD1 (6 bases). Trimming shortened V by 6 bases and J by 4 bases, and 7 bases separated the two germline ends. Germline V gives CDR1 MNHEY, CDR2 SVGAGI. The CDR3 sequence is 12 residues long. As DNA, the CDR3 is TGTGCCAGCAGGACAGGATACAATGAGCAGTTCTTC. It yields the protein CASRTGYNEQFF.

The V call is TRBV7-8, the J call TRBJ2-5, with 7 bases fitting TRBD2. The CDR3 sequence is 14 residues long. V was clipped by 4 bases and J by 7 bases; unmatched bases: 9. Germline V CDR1 and CDR2: SGHVS, FQNEAQ. CDR3 in amino acids: CASSYGTTKGTQYF. The CDR3 DNA reads as TGTGCCAGCAGCTACGGGACTACCAAAGGGACCCAGTACTTC.

J is TRBJ2-1 and V is TRBV5-4, with D uncertain. Germline CDR1 SGHNT, CDR2 YYREEE (reference sequence). The ends were cut back, 0 bases at V and 4 bases at J, with 8 bases in the middle. The CDR3 contains 14 residues. CDR3 coding DNA: TGTGCCAGCAGCTTGGCCGAGGAGTACAATGAGCAGTTCTTC. Protein sequence: CASSLAEEYNEQFF.

The chain couples TRBV6-6 to TRBJ2-1; 9 bases line up with TRBD1. Trimming cost V 8 bases and J 7 bases; bases outside gene matches: 6. This CDR3 region has 13 residues. Germline V CDR1 and CDR2: MNHNY, SVGAGI (reference sequence). CDR3 sequence: CASQTGGGNEQFF. The CDR3 coding sequence is TGTGCCAGCCAGACAGGGGGGGGGAATGAGCAGTTCTTC.

The chain links TRBV30 to TRBJ2-7; possible D gene TRBD1, 5 bases. V was clipped by 0 bases and J by 3 bases, with 9 bases between them. Germline V gene sequence: CDR1 GTSNPN, CDR2 SVGIG (reference sequence). This CDR3 region has 13 residues. The CDR3, as DNA: TGTGCCTGGAGTGTAGGGGTTATCTACGAGCAGTACTTC. Translated: CAWSVGVIYEQYF.

The J gene is TRBJ2-7, the V gene TRBV5-1, with D possibly being TRBD1 (5 bases). The V end was cut by 0 bases, the J end by 5 bases, with 12 bases between. Germline loops: CDR1 SGHRS, CDR2 YFSETQ. There are 14 residues in the CDR3. The CDR3 is CASSLVQGDHEQYF. Written as DNA, the CDR3 is TGCGCCAGCAGCTTGGTCCAGGGCGACCACGAGCAGTACTTC. The full variable domain, completed using reference TRBV5-1 and TRBJ2-7, is KAGVTQTPRYLIKTRGQQVTLSCSPISGHRSVSWYQQTPGQGLQFLFEYFSETQRNKGNFPGRFSGRQFSNSRSEMNVSTLELGDSALYLCASSLVQGDHEQYFGPGTRLTVT.

As for this clone: Other DNA sequences of this sample code for an identical CDR3. The V gene is TRBV19, the J gene TRBJ1-1, with D unclear. CDR3 size: 13 residues. The V end was cut by 3 bases, the J end by 5 bases, with 10 bases between. Germline CDR1 LNHDA, CDR2 SQIVND (reference sequence). The CDR3 DNA reads as TGTGCCAGTAGTATTGTGGGAGGGACTGAAGCTTTCTTT. This translates into CASSIVGGTEAFF. Using reference TRBV19 and TRBJ1-1 for the parts outside the CDR3, the full variable domain is DGGITQSPKYLFRKEGQNVTLSCEQNLNHDAMYWYRQDPGQGLRLIYYSQIVNDFQKGDIAEGYSVSREKKESFPLTVTSAQKNPTAFYLCASSIVGGTEAFFGQGTRLTVV.

The CDR3 DNA follows: TGTGCCAGCACTGAAAGACAGGGGTATGGCTACACCTTC. Protein product: CASTERQGYGYTF. The chain employs TRBV27 and TRBJ1-2; 8 nucleotides match TRBD1. The V segment lost 7 bases and the J segment 5 bases; nucleotides outside the gene matches: 6. Germline loops: CDR1 MNHEY, CDR2 SMNVEV (reference sequence). This CDR3 region has 13 residues.